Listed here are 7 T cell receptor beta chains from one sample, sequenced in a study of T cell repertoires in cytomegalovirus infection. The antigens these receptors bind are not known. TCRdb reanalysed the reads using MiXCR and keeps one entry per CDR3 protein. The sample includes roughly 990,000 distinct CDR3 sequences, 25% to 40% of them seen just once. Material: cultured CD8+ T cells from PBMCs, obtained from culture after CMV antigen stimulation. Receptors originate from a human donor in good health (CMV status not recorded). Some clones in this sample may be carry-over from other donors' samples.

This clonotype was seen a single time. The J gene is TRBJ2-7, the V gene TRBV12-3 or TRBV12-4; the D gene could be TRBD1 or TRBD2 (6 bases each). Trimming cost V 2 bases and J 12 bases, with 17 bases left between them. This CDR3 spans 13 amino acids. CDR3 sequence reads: CASSLIIGGTLYF. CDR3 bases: TGTGCCAGCAGTTTAATTATAGGGGGGACGCTGTACTTC.

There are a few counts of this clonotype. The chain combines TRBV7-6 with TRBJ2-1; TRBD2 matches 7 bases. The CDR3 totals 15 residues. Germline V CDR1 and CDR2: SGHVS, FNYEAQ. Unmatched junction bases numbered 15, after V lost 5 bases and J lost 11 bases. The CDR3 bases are TGTGCCAGCAGCCCTCAACTAGCGTTCCGAGGGCAGCAGTTCTTC. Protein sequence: CASSPQLAFRGQQFF.

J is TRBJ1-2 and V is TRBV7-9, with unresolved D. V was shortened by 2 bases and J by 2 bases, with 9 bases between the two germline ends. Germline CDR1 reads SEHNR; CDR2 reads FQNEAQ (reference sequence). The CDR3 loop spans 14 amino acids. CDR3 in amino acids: CASSLKGSNYGYTF. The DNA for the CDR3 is TGTGCCAGCAGCTTAAAGGGATCCAACTATGGCTACACCTTC.

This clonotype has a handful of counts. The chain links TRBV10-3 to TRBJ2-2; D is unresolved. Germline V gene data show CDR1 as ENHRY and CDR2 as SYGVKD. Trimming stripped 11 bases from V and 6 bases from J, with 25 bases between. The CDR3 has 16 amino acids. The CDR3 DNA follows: TGTGCCGCAAAAGACACCGACCGTGGAGTGGCCGGGGAGCTGTTTTTT. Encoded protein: CAAKDTDRGVAGELFF.

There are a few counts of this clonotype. The CDR3 DNA reads TGTGCCAGCAGCCCACAGCGGGCTCCCTATGGCTACACCTTC. The encoded protein is CASSPQRAPYGYTF. The chain employs TRBV11-1 and TRBJ1-2; D unclear. The V and J ends lost 5 bases and 4 bases respectively, with 14 bases between them. CDR3 length equals 14 residues. Germline CDR1 SGHAT, CDR2 FQDESV (reference sequence).

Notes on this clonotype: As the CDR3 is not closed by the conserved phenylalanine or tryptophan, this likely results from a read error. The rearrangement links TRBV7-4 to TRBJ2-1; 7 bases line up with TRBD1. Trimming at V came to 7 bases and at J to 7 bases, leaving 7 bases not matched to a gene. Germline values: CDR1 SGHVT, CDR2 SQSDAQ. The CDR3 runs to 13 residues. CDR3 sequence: CASTVGGGNEQFS. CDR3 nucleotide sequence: TGTGCCAGCACCGTAGGGGGCGGGAATGAGCAGTTCTCC.

CDR3 bases: TGTGCCAGCAGCACTACTATAGCGGGGGGGGGGTATGAGCAGTTCTTC. Its protein is CASSTTIAGGGYEQFF. The chain recombines TRBV2 with TRBJ2-1; TRBD2 aligns across 11 bases. CDR1 and CDR2 (germline): SNHLY, FYNNEI. J was trimmed by 8 bases and V by 6 bases; bases with no gene match: 12. The CDR3 is 16 residues long.